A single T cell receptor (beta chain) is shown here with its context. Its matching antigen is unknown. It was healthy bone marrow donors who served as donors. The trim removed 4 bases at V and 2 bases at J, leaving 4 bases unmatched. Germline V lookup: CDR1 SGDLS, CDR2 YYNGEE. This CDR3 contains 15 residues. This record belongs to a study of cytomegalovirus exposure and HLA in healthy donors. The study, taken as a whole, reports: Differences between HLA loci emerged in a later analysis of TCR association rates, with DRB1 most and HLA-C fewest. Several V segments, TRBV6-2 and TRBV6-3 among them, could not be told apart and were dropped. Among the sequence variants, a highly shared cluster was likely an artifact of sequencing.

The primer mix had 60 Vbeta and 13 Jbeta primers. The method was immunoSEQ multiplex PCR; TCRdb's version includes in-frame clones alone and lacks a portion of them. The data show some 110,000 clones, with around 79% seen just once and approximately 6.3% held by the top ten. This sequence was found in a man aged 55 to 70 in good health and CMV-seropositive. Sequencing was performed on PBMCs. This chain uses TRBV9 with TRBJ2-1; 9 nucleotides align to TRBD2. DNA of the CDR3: TGTGCCAGCAGCCCCAGCGGGGGGACCTACAATGAGCAGTTCTTC. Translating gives CASSPSGGTYNEQFF.